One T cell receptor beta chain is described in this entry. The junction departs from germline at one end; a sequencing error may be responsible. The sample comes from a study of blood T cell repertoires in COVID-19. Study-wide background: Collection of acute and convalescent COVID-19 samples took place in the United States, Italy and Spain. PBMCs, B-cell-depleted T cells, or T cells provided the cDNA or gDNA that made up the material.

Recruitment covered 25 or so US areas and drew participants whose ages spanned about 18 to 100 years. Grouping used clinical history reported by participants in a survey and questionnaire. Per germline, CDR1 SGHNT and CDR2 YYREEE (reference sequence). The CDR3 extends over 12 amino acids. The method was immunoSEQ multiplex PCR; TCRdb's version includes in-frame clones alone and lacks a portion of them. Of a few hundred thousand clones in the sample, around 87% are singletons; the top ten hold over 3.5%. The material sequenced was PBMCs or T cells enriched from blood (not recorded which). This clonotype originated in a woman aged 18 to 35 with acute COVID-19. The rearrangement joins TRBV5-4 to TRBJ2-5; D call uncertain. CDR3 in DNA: TGTGCCAGCAGCTCCCCTTGGTCCCAGGTGCACTTC. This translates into CASSSPWSQVHF. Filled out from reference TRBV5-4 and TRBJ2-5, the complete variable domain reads ETGVTQSPTHLIKTRGQQVTLRCSSQSGHNTVSWYQQALGQGPQFIFQYYREEENGRGNFPPRFSGLQFPNYSSELNVNALELDDSALYLCASSSPWSQVHFGPGTRLLVL.